The rows below give T cell receptor beta chains drawn from one sample of a study of blood T cell repertoires in COVID-19. Using immunoSEQ multiplex PCR, the repertoire was profiled, and TCRdb retains in-frame clones only, with some absent. Among tens of thousands of clones listed, around 87% were seen once. The specimen sequenced was peripheral blood. These receptor sequences come from a woman older than 75 with active or convalescent COVID-19. Each CDR3 is given with its conserved first and last residue. The D gene is left open where the match is weak. Only some rows state a clone size, as once, few, many or a class for expanded clones.

>TRBJ2-3|NA|NA|TRBV15
CATSRAYGRGLDTQYF
TGTGCCACCAGCAGAGCTTACGGGCGGGGTTTGGATACGCAGTATTTT
>TRBJ2-3|NA|TRBD2|TRBV13
CASSLEASGDTDTQYF
TGTGCCAGCAGCTTAGAGGCTAGCGGGGACACAGATACGCAGTATTTT
>TRBJ1-5|few|NA|TRBV6-4
CASSDGLGQPQHF
TGTGCCAGCAGTGACGGACTGGGTCAGCCCCAGCATTTT
>TRBJ1-1|NA|NA|TRBV6-2/TRBV6-3
CASSPRGAYTEAFF
TGTGCCAGCAGTCCCCGGGGAGCTTACACTGAAGCTTTCTTT
>TRBJ2-3|NA|TRBD2|TRBV7-3
CASSPGTSSTDTQYF
TGTGCCAGCAGCCCCGGGACTAGCAGCACAGATACGCAGTATTTT
>TRBJ2-3|NA|TRBD1|TRBV5-6
CASSLAGGRTDTQYF
TGTGCCAGCAGCTTGGCAGGGGGCAGGACAGATACGCAGTATTTT
>TRBJ1-1|once|NA|TRBV30
CAWSVGQAYTEAFF
TGTGCCTGGAGTGTGGGTCAGGCGTACACTGAAGCTTTCTTT
>TRBJ1-2|NA|NA|TRBV30
CACSRLRGPGGYTF
TGTGCCTGTTCACGTTTAAGAGGTCCGGGAGGCTACACCTTC
>TRBJ2-5|NA|TRBD2|TRBV3-1/TRBV3-2
CASSQQSSGGETQYF
TGTGCCAGCAGCCAGCAATCTAGCGGGGGGGAGACCCAGTACTTC
>TRBJ2-7|NA|TRBD1|TRBV5-1
CASSLTGTGTYEQYF
TGCGCCAGCAGCTTAACCGGGACAGGAACCTACGAGCAGTACTTC
>TRBJ2-5|NA|TRBD2|TRBV13
CASSFRAGGLETQYF
TGTGCCAGCAGCTTTCGGGCGGGGGGGCTGGAGACCCAGTACTTC
>TRBJ1-2|NA|NA|TRBV28
CASSLTSRQILGYGYTF
TGTGCCAGCAGTTTAACCTCCCGACAAATTTTGGGCTATGGCTACACCTTC
>TRBJ2-5|NA|NA|TRBV29-1
CSPLKETQYF
TGCAGCCCCCTTAAAGAGACCCAGTACTTC
>TRBJ2-2|NA|NA|TRBV5-1
CASSLDRPNTGELFF
TGCGCCAGCAGCTTGGACAGACCGAACACCGGGGAGCTGTTTTTT
>TRBJ1-2|NA|NA|TRBV4-3
CASSQAQKNGYTF
TGCGCCAGCAGCCAGGCCCAAAAGAATGGCTACACCTTC
>TRBJ1-1|few|NA|TRBV9
CASSPTPGGGMGNTEAFF
TGTGCCAGCAGCCCCACCCCCGGGGGGGGTATGGGGAACACTGAAGCTTTCTTT
>TRBJ1-5|once|NA|TRBV7-2
CASTRDNNQPQHF
TGTGCCAGCACCCGGGACAACAATCAGCCCCAGCATTTT
>TRBJ2-2|NA|TRBD1|TRBV4-3
CASSRLQGANTGELFF
TGCGCCAGCAGCCGGCTACAGGGGGCGAACACCGGGGAGCTGTTTTTT
>TRBJ2-3|NA|TRBD1|TRBV19
CASSLTGTDYTDTQYF
TGTGCCAGTAGTCTCACCGGGACAGACTACACAGATACGCAGTATTTT
>TRBJ2-7|once|TRBD2|TRBV24-1
CATGAGGSREQYF
TGTGCCACCGGAGCGGGGGGTTCGAGGGAGCAGTACTTC
>TRBJ2-7|few|NA|TRBV11-2
CASSLASEQYF
TGTGCCAGCAGCTTGGCCTCCGAGCAGTACTTC
>TRBJ1-2|NA|NA|TRBV12-3/TRBV12-4
CASSPTTGSGYTF
TGTGCCAGCAGTCCTACGACCGGGAGTGGCTACACCTTC
>TRBJ2-5|NA|NA|TRBV4-3
CASSQGVDTQETQYF
TGCGCCAGCAGCCAAGGAGTAGACACCCAAGAGACCCAGTACTTC
>TRBJ1-5|once|NA|TRBV11-3
CASSLGLGREGNQPQHF
TGTGCCAGCAGCTTAGGGCTTGGCCGGGAGGGCAATCAGCCCCAGCATTTT
>TRBJ2-3|NA|NA|TRBV5-8
CASYVRGSDTQYF
TGTGCCAGCTACGTGAGAGGGTCAGATACGCAGTATTTT
>TRBJ2-3|NA|NA|TRBV6-5
CASSYSGSTDTQYF
TGTGCCAGCAGTTACTCCGGGAGCACAGATACGCAGTATTTT
>TRBJ2-7|NA|TRBD1|TRBV12-3/TRBV12-4
CASSSGQGEQYF
TGTGCCAGCAGCTCCGGACAGGGCGAGCAGTACTTC
>TRBJ1-6|NA|NA|TRBV29-1
CSPQGGVPSPLHF
TGCAGCCCCCAAGGGGGTGTCCCCTCACCCCTCCACTTT
>TRBJ1-4|NA|NA|TRBV4-1
CASSQYAFENRGEKLFF
TGCGCCAGCAGCCAATATGCTTTCGAGAACCGCGGGGAAAAACTGTTTTTT
>TRBJ2-4|NA|TRBD2|TRBV4-1
CASSLGEGKNIQYF
TGCGCCAGCAGCCTCGGGGAGGGGAAAAACATTCAGTACTTC
>TRBJ1-4|once|NA|TRBV11-2
CASSLSPRGSLDEKLFF
TGTGCCAGCAGCTTAAGTCCGCGGGGGTCATTAGATGAAAAACTGTTTTTT
>TRBJ2-5|NA|TRBD2|TRBV3-1/TRBV3-2
CASSQGIAGSETQYF
TGTGCCAGCAGCCAAGGCATAGCGGGGTCGGAGACCCAGTACTTC
>TRBJ1-4|NA|TRBD1|TRBV30
CAWSSGQGNEKLFF
TGTGCCTGGAGTTCGGGACAGGGGAATGAAAAACTGTTTTTT
>TRBJ2-1|NA|NA|TRBV30
CAWSSQGTEQFF
TGTGCCTGGAGTTCCCAGGGCACTGAGCAGTTCTTC
>TRBJ1-1|NA|NA|TRBV6-5
CASSYRGAMNTEAFF
TGTGCCAGCAGTTATCGTGGAGCAATGAACACTGAAGCTTTCTTT
>TRBJ2-2|NA|TRBD1|TRBV5-4
CASRSGQAANTGELFF
TGTGCCAGCAGATCGGGACAGGCCGCGAACACCGGGGAGCTGTTTTTT
>TRBJ1-6|NA|TRBD1|TRBV12-3/TRBV12-4
CASSPGQGSPLHF
TGTGCCAGCAGTCCTGGACAGGGCTCACCCCTCCACTTT
>TRBJ1-1|NA|NA|TRBV3-1/TRBV3-2
CASSQGDSGDRSAFF
TGTGCCAGCAGCCAAGGCGATAGTGGAGACCGCTCGGCTTTCTTT
>TRBJ1-1|NA|NA|TRBV30
CAWSKGGNTEAFF
TGTGCCTGGAGTAAGGGAGGGAACACTGAAGCTTTCTTT
>TRBJ1-6|NA|TRBD1|TRBV19
CASSRSRDRFFPLHF
TGTGCCAGTAGTCGGAGCCGGGACAGGTTTTTTCCCCTCCACTTT
>TRBJ1-2|NA|NA|TRBV10-3
CAISESGANYGYTF
TGTGCCATCAGTGAGTCAGGGGCAAACTATGGCTACACCTTC
>TRBJ1-1|NA|NA|TRBV15
CATSREGATRTFF
TGTGCCACCAGCAGAGAAGGGGCGACAAGGACTTTCTTT
>TRBJ1-4|NA|NA|TRBV19
CASSTDSEIQKLFF
TGTGCCAGTAGTACGGACAGCGAAATACAAAAACTGTTTTTT
>TRBJ2-2|NA|NA|TRBV9
CASSSFTGELFF
TGTGCCAGCAGCTCATTCACCGGGGAGCTGTTTTTT
>TRBJ2-2|NA|NA|TRBV6-1
CASSEDWQVNGELFF
TGTGCCAGCAGTGAAGACTGGCAGGTTAACGGGGAGCTGTTTTTT
>TRBJ1-1|NA|NA|TRBV7-9
CASSPPRVVAEAFF
TGTGCCAGCAGCCCCCCCCGCGTGGTCGCTGAAGCTTTCTTT
>TRBJ1-1|NA|NA|TRBV3-1/TRBV3-2
CASSPIRGGTEAFF
TGTGCCAGCAGCCCGATCCGGGGAGGAACTGAAGCTTTCTTT
>TRBJ1-4|NA|NA|TRBV21-1
CASSNDTGSEKLFF
TGTGCCAGCAGCAACGACACTGGGAGTGAAAAACTGTTTTTT
>TRBJ2-7|NA|NA|TRBV10-3
CAIRLQGGSSEQYF
TGTGCCATCAGATTACAAGGAGGGTCCTCCGAGCAGTACTTC
>TRBJ2-7|NA|TRBD1|TRBV5-1
CASSLGDRAHEQYF
TGCGCCAGCAGCTTGGGGGACAGGGCACACGAGCAGTACTTC
>TRBJ2-1|NA|TRBD2|TRBV18
CASSPTSGGPIDNEQFF
TGTGCCAGCTCACCCACTAGCGGGGGGCCTATAGACAATGAGCAGTTCTTC
>TRBJ2-3|NA|TRBD2|TRBV19
CASSQPSPGLASDTQYF
TGTGCCAGTAGCCAACCCTCACCGGGACTAGCGTCTGATACGCAGTATTTT
>TRBJ1-6|NA|NA|TRBV30
CAWSVGGNNSPLHF
TGTGCCTGGAGTGTGGGGGGAAATAATTCACCCCTCCACTTT
>TRBJ1-5|NA|NA|TRBV29-1
CSAATGGGYNQPQHF
TGCAGCGCCGCTACGGGAGGGGGATACAATCAGCCCCAGCATTTT
>TRBJ2-7|NA|TRBD2|TRBV19
CASSMGLVSGEQYF
TGTGCCAGTAGTATGGGACTAGTAAGCGGCGAGCAGTACTTC
>TRBJ1-5|NA|NA|TRBV6-2/TRBV6-3
CASSYLGDTNQPQHF
TGTGCCAGCAGTTACCTGGGGGACACAAATCAGCCCCAGCATTTT
>TRBJ2-5|NA|TRBD2|TRBV5-4
CASSLSTSGGQETQYF
TGTGCCAGCAGCTTGTCTACTAGCGGGGGTCAAGAGACCCAGTACTTC
>TRBJ1-5|once|NA|TRBV4-1
CASSREGGARDNQPQHF
TGCGCCAGCAGCCGGGAGGGCGGGGCCCGTGACAATCAGCCCCAGCATTTT
>TRBJ1-1|NA|NA|TRBV30
CAWSPPLGGRYTEAFF
TGTGCCTGGAGTCCCCCCTTGGGGGGTCGGTACACTGAAGCTTTCTTT
>TRBJ1-1|NA|TRBD1|TRBV30
CAWSEATGLRSEAFF
TGTGCCTGGAGTGAAGCGACAGGGTTAAGGTCTGAAGCTTTCTTT